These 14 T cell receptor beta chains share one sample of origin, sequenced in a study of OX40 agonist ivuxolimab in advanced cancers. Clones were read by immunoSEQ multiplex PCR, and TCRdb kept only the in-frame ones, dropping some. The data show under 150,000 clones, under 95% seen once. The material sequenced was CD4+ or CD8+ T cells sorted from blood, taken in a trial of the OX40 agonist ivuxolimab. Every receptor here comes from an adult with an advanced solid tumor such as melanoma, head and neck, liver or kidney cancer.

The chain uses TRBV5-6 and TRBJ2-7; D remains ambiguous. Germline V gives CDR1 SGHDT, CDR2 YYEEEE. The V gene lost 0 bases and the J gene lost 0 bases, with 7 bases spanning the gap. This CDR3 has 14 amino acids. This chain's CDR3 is CASSLVLLSYEQYF. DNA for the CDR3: TGTGCCAGCAGCTTGGTGCTTCTCTCCTACGAGCAGTACTTC.

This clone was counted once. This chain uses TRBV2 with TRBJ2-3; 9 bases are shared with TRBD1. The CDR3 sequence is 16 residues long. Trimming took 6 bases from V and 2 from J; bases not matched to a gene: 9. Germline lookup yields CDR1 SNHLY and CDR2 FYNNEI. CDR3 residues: CASRNNRGRSTDTQYF. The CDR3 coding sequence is TGTGCCAGCAGGAATAACAGGGGGCGGTCCACAGATACGCAGTATTTT.

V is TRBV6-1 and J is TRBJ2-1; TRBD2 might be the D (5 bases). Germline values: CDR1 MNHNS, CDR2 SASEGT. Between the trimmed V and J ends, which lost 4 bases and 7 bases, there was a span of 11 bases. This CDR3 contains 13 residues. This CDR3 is CASSAGVPNEQFF. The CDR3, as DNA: TGTGCCAGCAGTGCCGGGGTACCAAATGAGCAGTTCTTC.

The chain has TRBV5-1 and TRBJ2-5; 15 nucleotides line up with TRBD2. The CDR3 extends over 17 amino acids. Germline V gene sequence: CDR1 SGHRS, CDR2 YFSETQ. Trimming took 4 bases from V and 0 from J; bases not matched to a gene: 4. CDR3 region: CASSRGTSGGYQETQYF. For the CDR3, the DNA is TGCGCCAGCAGCAGAGGGACTAGCGGGGGGTACCAAGAGACCCAGTACTTC.

CDR3 amino acids: CASSGTGYGYTF. CDR3 DNA sequence: TGTGCCAGCAGCGGGACGGGCTATGGCTACACCTTC. This sequence joins TRBV25-1 and TRBJ1-2; possible D gene TRBD1, 5 bases. The CDR3 spans 12 residues. V lost 6 bases and J lost 4, with 9 bases in between. CDR1 is MGHDK, CDR2 SYGVNS, per germline.

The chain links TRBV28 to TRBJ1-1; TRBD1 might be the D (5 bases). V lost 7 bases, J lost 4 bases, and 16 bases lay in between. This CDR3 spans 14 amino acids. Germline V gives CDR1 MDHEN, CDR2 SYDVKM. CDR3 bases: TGTGCCAGCACCCTCGGGGGACGCAGCACTGAAGCTTTCTTT. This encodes CASTLGGRSTEAFF.

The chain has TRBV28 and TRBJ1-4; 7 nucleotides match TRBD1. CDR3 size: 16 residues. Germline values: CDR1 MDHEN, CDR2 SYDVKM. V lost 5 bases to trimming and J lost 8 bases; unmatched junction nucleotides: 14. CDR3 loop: CASSLTTGIGKEKLFF. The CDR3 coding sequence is TGTGCCAGCAGTCTAACGACAGGGATTGGCAAGGAAAAACTGTTTTTT.

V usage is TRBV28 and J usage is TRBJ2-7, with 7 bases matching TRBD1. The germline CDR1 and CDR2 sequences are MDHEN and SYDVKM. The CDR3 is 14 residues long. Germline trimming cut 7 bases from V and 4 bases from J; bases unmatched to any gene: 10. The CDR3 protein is CASKPPGTDYEQYF. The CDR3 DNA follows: TGTGCCAGCAAGCCCCCCGGGACAGATTACGAGCAGTACTTC. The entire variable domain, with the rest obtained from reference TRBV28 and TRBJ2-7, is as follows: DVKVTQSSRYLVKRTGEKVFLECVQDMDHENMFWYRQDPGLGLRLIYFSYDVKMKEKGDIPEGYSVSREKKERFSLILESASTNQTSMYLCASKPPGTDYEQYFGPGTRLTVT.

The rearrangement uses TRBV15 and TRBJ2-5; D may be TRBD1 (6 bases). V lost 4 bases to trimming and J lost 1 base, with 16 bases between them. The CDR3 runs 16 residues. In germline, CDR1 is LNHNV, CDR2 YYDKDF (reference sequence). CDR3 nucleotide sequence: TGTGCCACCAGCAACCCCCCAGGGGACACCCAAGAGACCCAGTACTTC. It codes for CATSNPPGDTQETQYF.

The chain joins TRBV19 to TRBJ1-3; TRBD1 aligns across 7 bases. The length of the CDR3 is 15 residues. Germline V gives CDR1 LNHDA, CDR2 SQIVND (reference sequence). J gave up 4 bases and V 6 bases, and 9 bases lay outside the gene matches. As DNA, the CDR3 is TGTGCCAGTAGAAATACCGACAGGGTCGGAAACACCATATATTTT. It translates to CASRNTDRVGNTIYF.

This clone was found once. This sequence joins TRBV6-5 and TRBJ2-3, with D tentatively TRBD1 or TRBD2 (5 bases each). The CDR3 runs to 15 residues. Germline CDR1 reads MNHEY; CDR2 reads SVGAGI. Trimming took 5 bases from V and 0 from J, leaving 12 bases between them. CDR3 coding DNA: TGTGCCAGCAGTCAGGGCGGGCTAAGCACAGATACGCAGTATTTT. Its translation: CASSQGGLSTDTQYF.

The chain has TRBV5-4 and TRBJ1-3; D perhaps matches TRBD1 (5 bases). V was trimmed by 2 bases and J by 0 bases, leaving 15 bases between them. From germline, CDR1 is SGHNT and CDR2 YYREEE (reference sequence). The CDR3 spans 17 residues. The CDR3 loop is CASSFGGAQYSGNTIYF. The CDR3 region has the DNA TGTGCCAGCAGCTTTGGAGGGGCTCAATACTCTGGAAACACCATATATTTT.

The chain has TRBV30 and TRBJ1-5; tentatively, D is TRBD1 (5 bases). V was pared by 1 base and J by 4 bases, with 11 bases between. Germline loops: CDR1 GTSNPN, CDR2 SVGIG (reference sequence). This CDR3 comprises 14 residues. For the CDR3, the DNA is TGTGCCTGGAGTGGGATCAACAGGAATCAGCCCCAGCATTTT. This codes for CAWSGINRNQPQHF.

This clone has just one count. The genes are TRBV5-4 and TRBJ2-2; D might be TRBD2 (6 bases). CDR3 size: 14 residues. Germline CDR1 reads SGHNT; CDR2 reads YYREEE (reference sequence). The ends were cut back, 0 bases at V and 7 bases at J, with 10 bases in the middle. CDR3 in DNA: TGTGCCAGCAGCTTGGACCGGAGGGGCGGGGAGCTGTTTTTT. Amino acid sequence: CASSLDRRGGELFF.